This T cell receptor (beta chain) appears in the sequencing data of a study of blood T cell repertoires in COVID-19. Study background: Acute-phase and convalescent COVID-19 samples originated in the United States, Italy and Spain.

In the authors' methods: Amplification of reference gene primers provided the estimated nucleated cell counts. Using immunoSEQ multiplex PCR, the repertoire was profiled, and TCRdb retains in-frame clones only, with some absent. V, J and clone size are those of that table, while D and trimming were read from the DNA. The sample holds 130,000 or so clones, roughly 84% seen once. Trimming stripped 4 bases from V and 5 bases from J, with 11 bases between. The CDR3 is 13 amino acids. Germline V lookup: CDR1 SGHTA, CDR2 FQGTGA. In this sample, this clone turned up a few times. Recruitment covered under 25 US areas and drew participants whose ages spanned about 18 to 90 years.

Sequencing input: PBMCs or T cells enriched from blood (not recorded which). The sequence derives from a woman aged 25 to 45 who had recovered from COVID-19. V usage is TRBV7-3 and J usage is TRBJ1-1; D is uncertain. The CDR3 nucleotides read TGTGCCAGCAGCTCGACCCCGGGGACTGAAGCTTTCTTT. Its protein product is CASSSTPGTEAFF.